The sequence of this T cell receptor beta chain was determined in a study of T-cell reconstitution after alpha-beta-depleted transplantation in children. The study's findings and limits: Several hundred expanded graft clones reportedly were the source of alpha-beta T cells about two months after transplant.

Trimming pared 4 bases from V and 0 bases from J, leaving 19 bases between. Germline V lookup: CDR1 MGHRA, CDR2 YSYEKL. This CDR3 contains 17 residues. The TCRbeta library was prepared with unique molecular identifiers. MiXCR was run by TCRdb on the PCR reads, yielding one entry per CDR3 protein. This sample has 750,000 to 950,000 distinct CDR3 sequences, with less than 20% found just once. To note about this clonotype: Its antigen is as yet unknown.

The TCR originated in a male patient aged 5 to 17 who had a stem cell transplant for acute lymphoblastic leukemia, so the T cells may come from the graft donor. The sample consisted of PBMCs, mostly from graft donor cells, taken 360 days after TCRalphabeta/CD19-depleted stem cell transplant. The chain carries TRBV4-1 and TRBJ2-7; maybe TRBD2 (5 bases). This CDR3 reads CASSRAPSGSSSYEQYF. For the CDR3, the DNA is TGCGCCAGCAGCCGGGCTCCCAGCGGCTCTAGCTCCTACGAGCAGTACTTC.